Following are 21 T cell receptor beta chains from one sample sequenced in a study of cytomegalovirus exposure and HLA in healthy donors. Profiled with immunoSEQ multiplex PCR; TCRdb holds only in-frame clones, not every one. The sample includes approximately 170,000 clones, 84% of them seen just once. Material: PBMCs. These receptors all come from a man aged 30 to 39 in good health and CMV-seropositive.

This clone was picked up one time. The gene calls are TRBV19 and TRBJ1-1; 7 positions match TRBD1. CDR1 is LNHDA and CDR2 is SQIVND in the germline V gene (reference sequence). This CDR3 has 13 amino acids. V trimming: 6 bases; J trimming: 4 bases; junction bases outside the gene matches: 5. The CDR3 region is CASRFAGGTEAFF. The CDR3 bases are TGTGCCAGTAGATTCGCAGGGGGCACTGAAGCTTTCTTT.

The DNA for the CDR3 is TGCGCCAGCAGCCAAGGTTCAGGGTTTGAAGAAAAACTGTTTTTT. This translates into CASSQGSGFEEKLFF. This chain connects TRBV4-3 to TRBJ1-4; D perhaps matches TRBD1 (5 bases). CDR3 length equals 15 residues. Germline V CDR1 and CDR2: LGHNA, YSLEER. The ends were cut back, 1 base at V and 8 bases at J, with 14 bases in the middle.

The chain is built from TRBV9 and TRBJ1-1, with D maybe TRBD1 (5 bases). The CDR3 has 15 amino acids. Germline V gives CDR1 SGDLS, CDR2 YYNGEE. The ends were cut back, 0 bases at V and 4 bases at J, with 13 bases in the middle. The CDR3 loop is CASSVAVQESTEAFF. CDR3 sequence (DNA): TGTGCCAGCAGCGTAGCCGTACAGGAGAGCACTGAAGCTTTCTTT.

The chain has TRBV28 and TRBJ2-3; the D is unclear. This CDR3 comprises 13 residues. Trimming stripped 3 bases from V and 5 bases from J, with 9 bases between. Germline-derived CDR1 and CDR2 are MDHEN and SYDVKM. For the CDR3, the DNA is TGTGCCAGCAGTTTTTGGGCCCAAGATACGCAGTATTTT. This gives the protein CASSFWAQDTQYF.

Concerning this clone itself: In the same sample, other DNA sequences code for this CDR3. The chain is built from TRBV28 and TRBJ2-7; TRBD1 matches at 7 bases. From germline, CDR1 is MDHEN and CDR2 SYDVKM. CDR3 length: 14 residues. V lost 6 bases, J lost 2 bases, and 7 bases stayed unmatched. CDR3 loop: CASSLWDSPYEQYF. The CDR3 DNA follows: TGTGCCAGCAGCCTCTGGGACAGTCCCTACGAGCAGTACTTC. Together with reference TRBV28 and TRBJ2-7, the CDR3 gives the full variable domain: DVKVTQSSRYLVKRTGEKVFLECVQDMDHENMFWYRQDPGLGLRLIYFSYDVKMKEKGDIPEGYSVSREKKERFSLILESASTNQTSMYLCASSLWDSPYEQYFGPGTRLTVT.

As DNA, the CDR3 is TGTGCCAGCAGCTTGCCGGGACTAGCGGCCCCGGATACGCAGTATTTT. This sequence encodes CASSLPGLAAPDTQYF. The rearrangement joins TRBV7-8 to TRBJ2-3; TRBD2 matches at 11 bases. The trim removed 3 bases at V and 6 bases at J, leaving 8 bases unmatched. In germline, CDR1 is SGHVS, CDR2 FQNEAQ. The CDR3 spans 16 residues.

V is TRBV10-2 and J is TRBJ1-6, with no clear D. V was clipped by 6 bases and J by 0 bases, with 12 bases between them. CDR1 and CDR2 (germline): WSHSY, SAAADI. This CDR3 spans 16 amino acids. CDR3 coding DNA: TGCGCCAGCAGGGACTTCCTAAACTCCTATAATTCACCCCTCCACTTT. This translates into CASRDFLNSYNSPLHF.

V usage is TRBV6-5 and J usage is TRBJ2-1; 9 positions agree with TRBD1. CDR1 and CDR2 (germline): MNHEY, SVGAGI. J gave up 6 bases and V 5 bases, and 8 bases lay outside the gene matches. The CDR3 has 15 amino acids. CDR3 DNA: TGTGCCAGCAGTCATGGACAGGGGCAGTCCAATGAGCAGTTCTTC. Amino acid sequence: CASSHGQGQSNEQFF.

This rearrangement joins TRBV2 to TRBJ1-2; unclear D gene. The CDR3 runs 13 residues. The germline V gene encodes CDR1 SNHLY and CDR2 FYNNEI. Trimming removed 5 bases from V and 0 bases from J, with 7 bases in between. The CDR3 DNA sequence: TGTGCCAGCAGTACGGACTCTAACTATGGCTACACCTTC. This gives the protein CASSTDSNYGYTF.

As concerns this clone: Sequence at one end of the junction differs from germline and may be a read error. This chain uses TRBV7-2 with TRBJ2-7, with 8 positions matching TRBD1. The germline V gene encodes CDR1 SGHTA and CDR2 FQGNSA. The CDR3 is 12 amino acids. The CDR3 loop reads CASSPSARGQHF. The CDR3 region has the DNA TGTGCCAGCAGCCCCTCCGCCAGGGGGCAACACTTC.

This chain connects TRBV28 to TRBJ2-2, with D maybe TRBD2 (5 bases). Trimming took off 5 bases at V and 2 bases at J, with 15 bases between the two ends. CDR3 length: 16 amino acids. Germline V gives CDR1 MDHEN, CDR2 SYDVKM. The CDR3 is CASSEWRKRNTGELFF. Here the CDR3 DNA reads TGTGCCAGCAGTGAGTGGAGGAAACGCAACACCGGGGAGCTGTTTTTT.

The chain uses TRBV28 and TRBJ2-7, with D perhaps matching TRBD2 (6 bases). Trimming pared 5 bases from V and 6 bases from J, leaving 20 bases between. This CDR3 is 15 amino acids long. Germline CDR1 reads MDHEN; CDR2 reads SYDVKM. The CDR3 DNA reads TGTGCCAGCAGTCTCCCAACGTCGGGAGCGATCGAGCAGTACTTC. It specifies CASSLPTSGAIEQYF. Variable domain in full (rest from reference TRBV28 and TRBJ2-7): DVKVTQSSRYLVKRTGEKVFLECVQDMDHENMFWYRQDPGLGLRLIYFSYDVKMKEKGDIPEGYSVSREKKERFSLILESASTNQTSMYLCASSLPTSGAIEQYFGPGTRLTVT.

This clone was seen a single time. The chain couples TRBV6-5 to TRBJ2-2; 7 bases are shared with TRBD1. The CDR3 spans 14 residues. The germline V gene encodes CDR1 MNHEY and CDR2 SVGAGI. Trimming took 11 bases from V and 1 from J; bases not matched to a gene: 7. CDR3 nucleotide sequence: TGTGCCTCTACCGGGACAGAGAACACCGGGGAGCTGTTTTTT. Amino acids: CASTGTENTGELFF.

V and J are TRBV5-1 and TRBJ1-1; 7 bases line up with TRBD1. CDR3 size: 14 residues. Per germline, CDR1 SGHRS and CDR2 YFSETQ. The V and J ends lost 4 bases and 8 bases, in that order; junction bases with no gene match: 11. CDR3 sequence reads: CASSRRSGTDEAFF. CDR3 nucleotides: TGCGCCAGCAGCCGAAGGAGTGGGACAGACGAAGCTTTCTTT.

The rearrangement links TRBV28 to TRBJ2-6; 9 bases map to TRBD1. In germline, CDR1 is MDHEN, CDR2 SYDVKM. Trimming at V came to 6 bases and at J to 2 bases, leaving 8 bases not matched to a gene. This CDR3 comprises 17 residues. The CDR3 DNA follows: TGTGCCAGCAGCTCGGGACAGGGTAACCCTGGGGCCAACGTCCTGACTTTC. This translates into CASSSGQGNPGANVLTF.

The chain is built from TRBV28 and TRBJ2-5, with 11 bases fitting TRBD1. J was trimmed by 4 bases and V by 5 bases; bases with no gene match: 6. There are 15 residues in the CDR3. Per germline, CDR1 MDHEN and CDR2 SYDVKM. This CDR3 is CASSAAGTGGETQYF. Here the CDR3 DNA reads TGTGCCAGCAGTGCCGCCGGGACAGGGGGAGAGACCCAGTACTTC.

The rearrangement joins TRBV5-1 to TRBJ2-7; 11 positions match TRBD2. Germline lookup yields CDR1 SGHRS and CDR2 YFSETQ. V lost 0 bases to trimming and J lost 1 base; unmatched junction nucleotides: 3. This CDR3 has 16 amino acids. This CDR3 is CASSLAGTSGSYEQYF. The DNA for the CDR3 is TGCGCCAGCAGCTTGGCCGGGACTAGCGGATCCTACGAGCAGTACTTC.

This rearrangement joins TRBV5-4 to TRBJ2-3; D perhaps matches TRBD1 (5 bases). V lost 4 bases, J lost 6 bases, and 12 bases lay in between. Germline CDR1 and CDR2: SGHNT and YYREEE (reference sequence). This CDR3 contains 13 residues. The CDR3 here is CASSVRDADTQYF. Here the CDR3 DNA reads TGTGCCAGCAGCGTCAGGGATGCGGATACGCAGTATTTT.

Only a few counts were recorded for this clone. The genes are TRBV5-4 and TRBJ2-7; 7 nucleotides match TRBD2. Germline V CDR1 and CDR2: SGHNT, YYREEE (reference sequence). V lost 3 bases, J lost 2 bases, and 17 bases stayed unmatched. The CDR3 has 18 amino acids. The CDR3 nucleotides are TGTGCCAGCAGCTCAATTCCAAAGGGCGGGGGAAAAGCCTACGAGCAGTACTTC. This gives the protein CASSSIPKGGGKAYEQYF.

The chain recombines TRBV28 with TRBJ1-4; D might be TRBD1 (6 bases). Germline CDR1 MDHEN, CDR2 SYDVKM. The CDR3 is 16 amino acids. The ends were cut back, 5 bases at V and 3 bases at J, with 16 bases in the middle. The CDR3 protein is CASSPGQPGSNEKLFF. The CDR3 coding sequence is TGTGCCAGCAGTCCTGGACAGCCGGGGTCTAATGAAAAACTGTTTTTT.

V and J are TRBV2 and TRBJ2-7, with 7 bases lining up with TRBD1. The CDR3 is made up of 17 amino acids. Germline CDR1 SNHLY, CDR2 FYNNEI. Trimming cost V 7 bases and J 6 bases; bases outside gene matches: 21. CDR3: CASIISFPTGLVSEQYF. The CDR3 nucleotides read TGTGCCAGCATTATCTCCTTCCCGACAGGGTTGGTCTCCGAGCAGTACTTC.